The source of this T cell receptor beta chain is a study of beta chain features in type 1 diabetes (dated by TCRdb to 2017 to 2018). With respect to the entire study: No differences in mean age, gender distribution, total cell number or subset yield were found between patients and healthy donors. A total of roughly 99,000,000 sorted cells were examined across all samples, and the number of cells per subset was strongly correlated with RNA yield. In the study, recently diagnosed type 1 diabetes patients and matched healthy donors were compared on the TCRB repertoires of their sorted circulating CD4+ T cell subsets. Naive and central memory subsets were obtained from all 30 or so donors, but regulatory and stem cell-like memory subsets were isolated from only 8 patients and roughly eight healthy donors. On the study overall, not on this receptor specifically: Patients with type 1 diabetes made fewer insertions and deleted more nucleotides at VDJ recombination sites, implying thymic rearrangement abnormalities. Sequencing cDNA rather than genomic DNA could over-represent highly expressing activated cells, although activation and CD3 levels did not differ between groups. Type 1 diabetes patients showed a moderate but significant shortening of TCRB CDR3 length in all four CD4+ subsets. PCR might favor shorter templates, but patient and control samples were amplified and corrected together, so any skew would affect both groups equally. Naive, central memory and regulatory TCRB repertoires appeared more similar among patients than among healthy donors. Only small numbers of individuals were included in the HLA sub-analyses, which left unresolved whether HLA type had any influence on TCRB rearrangement.

The entire isolated RNA was reverse transcribed using the High Capacity cDNA Reverse Transcription Kit, and thus expressed TCRB transcripts were sequenced. Deep immunoSEQ sequencing was performed on naive, central memory and regulatory T cell samples, with an average of about 3.57 million total reads per sample. After sorted cells were lysed in RLT buffer, RNA was extracted with DNase-treated RNeasy Micro or Mini kits, with the choice depending on cell number. To prevent cross-contamination, every cell subset was processed on its own, while patient and healthy donor samples were processed together. Using the immunoSEQ multiplex PCR, TCRB sequences were amplified from cDNA into 87-bp fragments spanning the CDR3 region. Sequencing of the amplicons was done on the Illumina HiSeq platform. As for the authors' bioinformatics: Synthetic template baselines were used to correct PCR bias computationally, reads within Hamming distance 2 were collapsed, and singletons that could not be merged were discarded. Reads were aligned to IMGT to assign V, D and J genes, CDR3 length, and insertions or deletions at six rearrangement sites. Clonotype counts were normalized to sorted cell number within each subset before computing true diversity and Gini coefficients with the tcR R package. Repertoire sharing was quantified using the overlap coefficient calculated on TCRB nucleotide sequences. Out-of-frame TCRB sequences from naive cells were analyzed as a proxy for the pre-selection repertoire. TCRdb re-hosts the immuneACCESS table, in-frame sequences only. Its copies lack some clones; in the studies checked, an unresolved V gene accounts for under half of them, and the cause for the rest is not known. V and J calls and clone size come straight from that table; D and trimming were deduced from the DNA. The table for this sample lists hundreds of thousands of clones; 10% to 15% of them were counted only once. Roughly 0.015% of the sample is held by the ten biggest clonotypes.

Each donor gave one peripheral blood draw, averaging approximately 110 mL, which was collected into heparinised tubes. Naive, central memory, regulatory and stem cell-like memory CD4+ T cells were sorted on a BD FACSAria II using a panel including CD45RO, CCR7, CD25, CD127, CD95 and CD27. Every sorted population had a purity above 95%. Right away, PBMCs were isolated by Lymphoprep density gradient centrifugation and were stained directly, with no culture step. So that batch effects would be minimized, each experiment stained and sorted samples in pairs, pairing one healthy donor with one patient. From a lookup of the germline V gene (reference sequence), CDR1 and CDR2 are MNHEY and SMNVEV. The CDR3 contains 16 residues, cysteine and phenylalanine counted. Here the CDR3 DNA is all that survives: 48 bases in frame from base 1. The V end gives up 6 bases and the J end 2 bases, leaving 5 bases in the junction not matched to a gene.

Points on this clone: The antigen this receptor binds is unknown. No much larger clone is present one base from it, and per-base qualities are unavailable.

The sequence links TRBV27 to TRBJ2-6, with 9 bases matching TRBD2. This TCR was recovered from a man between 18 and 29 years old in good health. The sequenced material came from naive CD4+ T cells from blood. Reading the label with the study, this specimen's cell subset or site is: true naive CD4+ T cells. The nucleotides read TGTGCCAGCAGACGAGGGACTAGCCCTGGGGCCAACGTCCTGACTTTC. Protein translation: CASRRGTSPGANVLTF.